These 2 T cell receptor beta chains originate from one sample sequenced in a study of molecular identifiers for immune sequencing clone quantification. MiXCR, applied by TCRdb to the PCR reads, yields one record per CDR3 protein. Of under 650,000 distinct CDR3 sequences in the sample, approximately 20% were seen once. The sequenced sample consisted of naive CD8+ T cells from blood, with Jurkat cell RNA spiked in. Subset defined: FACS-sorted CD8+CD4-CCR7+CD45RA+ naive T cells. These receptor sequences come from a human donor in good health. Some libraries in this study had Jurkat cell RNA spiked in.

The chain couples TRBV28 to TRBJ2-5; 7 nucleotides line up with TRBD2. After removal of 8 bases from V and 4 bases from J, the junction contained 13 bases not matched to a gene. Germline CDR1 reads MDHEN; CDR2 reads SYDVKM. The CDR3 extends over 15 amino acids. The CDR3 coding sequence is TGTGCCAGCCTAGATTTGGAATCGGGAGGAGAGACCCAGTACTTC. It encodes CASLDLESGGETQYF.

This clonotype was recorded at least ten times. This chain uses TRBV3-1 with TRBJ2-5, with TRBD2 identical over 9 bases. This CDR3 is built from 16 residues. CDR1 LGHDT and CDR2 YNNKEL come from the germline V gene (reference sequence). The V and J ends lost 3 bases and 3 bases, in that order; junction bases with no gene match: 8. The CDR3 spells CASSQWSGRREETQYF. Written as DNA, the CDR3 is TGTGCCAGCAGCCAGTGGAGCGGGAGGAGAGAAGAGACCCAGTACTTC.